The following is a TCR beta chain sequence with its context. This receptor's antigen is unknown. Per-base qualities were not stored, and no clone one base away is much larger. These data come from a study of blood T cell repertoires in COVID-19 (dated by TCRdb to between 2020 and 2021). Notes on the research overall: Collaborator samples came from the United States, Italy and Spain and covered acute and convalescent phases of COVID-19. The material from the prospective study consisted of cDNA or gDNA derived from T cells, B-cell-depleted T cells, or PBMCs. Subjects who had been exposed to COVID-19, were actively infected with it, or had recovered from it provided the deeply sampled blood TCRbeta repertoires that made up the dataset. The repertoires were made available in a free public database intended to serve as a resource for research on the immune response to SARS-CoV-2. The samples were drawn from the first 160 participants of the ongoing ImmuneRACE study and from 1,254 subjects provided by 6 global collaborators. A de-identified subject ID, COVID-19 status, age in years and sex were almost always included in the sample metadata. Where available, HLA class I and class II types were taken from metadata supplied by the sample provider and were not determined by assay-based typing. Paper-wide results and their limitations: How much clinical and demographic metadata was included differed by source and by participant, and the metadata was provided uncurated.

One collaborating source in Seattle enrolled patients during active infection and followed them longitudinally through the course of disease. Collaborating institutions collected whole blood in K2EDTA tubes following their own protocols. For TCRbeta analysis, collaborators shipped samples as frozen whole blood, isolated PBMCs, or DNA extracted from either of those sample types. TCRbeta CDR3 regions were amplified from genomic DNA by means of the immunoSEQ Assay, a bias-controlled multiplex PCR. For the original study's pipeline: The number of nucleated cells in each sample was estimated from the amplification of reference gene primers within the assay. Sequence reads were collapsed and filtered to measure the absolute abundance of every unique TCRbeta CDR3 rearrangement. For each sample, productive Simpson clonality was calculated by taking the square root of Simpson's diversity index across productive rearrangements. The source is immuneACCESS, and TCRdb retained only in-frame sequences with V and J called. Part of the clones is not carried over; for the studies checked, unresolved V genes explain less than half of this, and the remainder is unexplained. The V and J calls and the clone size are those of that table, but D and trimming were determined from the DNA. This sample comprises about 200,000 clones, nearly 90% of them detected only once. The ten largest account for roughly a sixth of the sample.

The TCR comes from a man aged 50-60 years with COVID-19, enrolled during active disease. The sequencing input was peripheral blood.

This receptor carries the CDR3 CASRNSGSYNEQFF. The nucleotides read TGTGCCAGCAGGAACAGCGGGAGTTACAATGAGCAGTTCTTC. This receptor chain uses TRBV19 and TRBJ2-1; 8 bases in the middle match TRBD2. V trim: 9 bases; J trim: 4 bases; unmatched bases: 8. CDR1 and CDR2 are read off the germline V gene (reference sequence) as LNHDA and SQIVND. The CDR3 has 14 amino acids, counting the end cysteine and phenylalanine. Only the CDR3 DNA is retained, 42 bases long and in frame from the first base. With the rest looked up from the reference TRBV19 and TRBJ2-1 genes rather than sequenced, the full variable domain is DGGITQSPKYLFRKEGQNVTLSCEQNLNHDAMYWYRQDPGQGLRLIYYSQIVNDFQKGDIAEGYSVSREKKESFPLTVTSAQKNPTAFYLCASRNSGSYNEQFFGPGTRLTVL.